The 8 T cell receptor beta chains in this list originate from one sample, sequenced in a study of blood T cell repertoires in COVID-19. The method was immunoSEQ multiplex PCR; TCRdb's version includes in-frame clones alone and lacks a portion of them. Among around 390,000 clones, around nine tenths were seen once, and the ten largest hold 10%. The source material was PBMCs or T cells enriched from blood (not recorded which). Source of these receptors: a woman aged 50 to 60 who had recovered from COVID-19.

The chain employs TRBV10-3 and TRBJ2-7, with TRBD1 identical over 7 bases. Germline assignment: CDR1 ENHRY and CDR2 SYGVKD. J lost 4 bases, V lost 4 bases, and 10 bases had no gene match. The CDR3 contains 15 residues. The CDR3 loop is CAISGGQGVQYEQYF. The CDR3 nucleotides read TGTGCCATCAGTGGAGGGCAGGGGGTACAGTACGAGCAGTACTTC.

The gene calls are TRBV7-3 and TRBJ2-1; TRBD2 matches 11 bases. CDR1 and CDR2 from the germline V gene are SGHTA and FQGTGA. V lost 5 bases, J lost 4 bases, and 7 bases stayed unmatched. The CDR3 runs to 16 residues. The chain's CDR3 is CASSLTSGGEYNEQFF. The DNA for the CDR3 is TGTGCCAGCAGCCTCACTAGCGGGGGCGAATACAATGAGCAGTTCTTC.

The chain uses TRBV3-1 (or the pseudogene TRBV3-2) and TRBJ1-2; 8 nucleotides line up with TRBD1. The CDR3 is 15 amino acids. V dropped 2 bases and J dropped 8; count of bases not matched to a gene: 10. Germline V lookup: CDR1 LGHDT, CDR2 YNNKEL (reference sequence). CDR3 in amino acids: CASSQTNAGGRGYTF. The CDR3 DNA reads TGTGCCAGCAGCCAAACTAACGCAGGGGGCCGGGGCTACACCTTC.

For this clone: Other DNA variants within this sample encode the same CDR3. The rearrangement joins TRBV18 to TRBJ1-1, with TRBD1 identical over 9 bases. The germline V gene encodes CDR1 KGHSH and CDR2 LQKENI. CDR3 size: 12 residues. V was clipped by 2 bases and J by 8 bases; unmatched bases: 0. The CDR3 protein is CASSPGQGEAFF. CDR3 nucleotide sequence: TGTGCCAGCTCACCAGGACAGGGGGAAGCTTTCTTT.

The rearrangement joins TRBV19 to TRBJ1-1, with 7 nucleotides matching TRBD1. There are 14 residues in the CDR3. Germline lookup yields CDR1 LNHDA and CDR2 SQIVND (reference sequence). The trim removed 6 bases at V and 1 base at J, leaving 5 bases unmatched. Written as DNA, the CDR3 is TGTGCCAGTAGCCCTGGGACAGCGAACACTGAAGCTTTCTTT. This gives the protein CASSPGTANTEAFF.

The V gene is TRBV6-5, the J gene TRBJ1-5; a weak D match, TRBD1 (5 bases). Germline assignment: CDR1 MNHEY and CDR2 SVGAGI. Trimming removed 5 bases from V and 2 bases from J, with 13 bases in between. This CDR3 is 15 amino acids long. The CDR3 region has the DNA TGTGCCAGCAGTCGCACCCCGGGGGGCAATCAGCCCCAGCATTTT. This codes for CASSRTPGGNQPQHF.

This chain uses TRBV5-1 with TRBJ2-2; weak D call: TRBD1 (5 bases). V was trimmed by 2 bases and J by 4 bases, leaving 9 bases between them. The CDR3 has 14 residues. The germline gives CDR1 SGHRS, CDR2 YFSETQ. CDR3: CASSLQDRTGELFF. Here the CDR3 DNA reads TGCGCCAGCAGCTTACAGGACCGCACCGGGGAGCTGTTTTTT.

CDR3 DNA sequence: TGTGCCATCAGTGAGTCGGACGGGGGGAACTACAATGAGCAGTTCTTC. Amino acids: CAISESDGGNYNEQFF. The chain recombines TRBV10-3 with TRBJ2-1, with 7 bases that match TRBD2. In germline, CDR1 is ENHRY, CDR2 SYGVKD. The trim removed 0 bases at V and 3 bases at J, leaving 5 bases unmatched. CDR3 length: 16 amino acids.